The 18 T cell receptor beta chains given below trace back to one sample, sequenced in a study of blood T cell repertoires in COVID-19. Assay: immunoSEQ multiplex PCR; the TCRdb copy retains only in-frame clones and omits some. The sample has fewer than 35,000 clones, 90% seen once. Sequences were obtained from peripheral blood. The receptors stem from a human donor in a cohort sampled during active COVID-19.

The rearrangement uses TRBV29-1 and TRBJ2-1; 7 nucleotides match TRBD1. The junction had 18 bases not matched to a gene; V was cut back by 7 bases and J by 6 bases. From germline, CDR1 is SQVTM and CDR2 ANQGSEA. The CDR3 runs to 16 residues. Here the CDR3 reads CSAETGSASVVNEQFF. The CDR3 coding sequence is TGCAGCGCCGAGACAGGGTCTGCCTCGGTGGTCAATGAGCAGTTCTTC.

The chain joins TRBV4-3 to TRBJ2-2, with TRBD2 identical over 11 bases. This CDR3 contains 18 residues. Looked up from germline, CDR1 is LGHNA and CDR2 is YSLEER. V lost 1 base, J lost 5 bases, and 9 bases stayed unmatched. CDR3 residues: CASSQAPGTSGHTGELFF. The CDR3, as DNA: TGCGCCAGCAGCCAAGCACCTGGGACTAGCGGACATACCGGGGAGCTGTTTTTT.

This rearrangement joins TRBV11-2 to TRBJ1-2; TRBD1 agrees at 11 bases. Trimming cost V 3 bases and J 6 bases; bases outside gene matches: 3. Germline CDR1 SGHAT, CDR2 FQNNGV. The CDR3 spans 14 residues. Here the CDR3 DNA reads TGTGCCAGCAGCTTTGGGACAGGGGGAAATGGCTACACCTTC. Its translation is CASSFGTGGNGYTF.

The CDR3 sequence is CASSLEVGALNEKLFF. The CDR3 nucleotides are TGTGCCAGCAGCTTGGAGGTGGGGGCACTGAATGAAAAACTGTTTTTT. The genes are TRBV5-6 and TRBJ1-4; possible D gene TRBD1, 6 bases. Between the trimmed V and J ends, which lost 0 bases and 5 bases, there was a span of 14 bases. The germline gives CDR1 SGHDT, CDR2 YYEEEE. CDR3 size: 16 residues. Full variable domain (remainder filled in from reference TRBV5-6 and TRBJ1-4): DAGVTQSPTHLIKTRGQQVTLRCSPKSGHDTVSWYQQALGQGPQFIFQYYEEEERQRGNFPDRFSGHQFPNYSSELNVNALLLGDSALYLCASSLEVGALNEKLFFGSGTQLSVL.

The chain uses TRBV18 and TRBJ2-3; D gene unclear. The V gene lost 2 bases and the J gene lost 1 base, with 10 bases spanning the gap. From germline, CDR1 is KGHSH and CDR2 LQKENI. The CDR3 sequence is 15 residues long. CDR3 DNA sequence: TGTGCCAGCTCACCAAGTTCCCAGGGCACAGATACGCAGTATTTT. Translated: CASSPSSQGTDTQYF.

The chain is built from TRBV6-2 or TRBV6-3 and TRBJ2-3; D possibly corresponds to TRBD2 (6 bases). The germline CDR1 and CDR2 sequences are MNHEY and SVGEGT. The CDR3 length is 16 residues. Trimming took 0 bases from V and 6 from J, leaving 16 bases between them. The CDR3 sequence is CASSYSIPSVRDTQYF. The CDR3 region has the DNA TGTGCCAGCAGTTACTCGATTCCTAGCGTAAGGGATACGCAGTATTTT.

This clone was recorded only once. This sequence joins TRBV6-4 and TRBJ2-1; TRBD2 agrees at 8 bases. V lost 4 bases, J lost 6 bases, and 8 bases stayed unmatched. Germline CDR1 and CDR2: MRHNA and SNTAGT. There are 15 residues in the CDR3. For the CDR3, the DNA is TGTGCCAGCAGTGCCGGGACTAGGTCTCCCAATGAGCAGTTCTTC. It codes for CASSAGTRSPNEQFF.

The chain joins TRBV3-1 (or the pseudogene TRBV3-2) to TRBJ1-1; tentatively, D is TRBD1 (6 bases). Trimming pared 5 bases from V and 4 bases from J, leaving 14 bases between. The CDR3 has 14 residues. CDR1 and CDR2 from the germline V gene are LGHDT and YNNKEL (reference sequence). The CDR3 here is CASSRTARGTEAFF. The CDR3 nucleotides are TGTGCCAGCAGCAGGACAGCTCGGGGCACTGAAGCTTTCTTT.

The rearrangement links TRBV18 to TRBJ2-2, with TRBD2 identical over 7 bases. J lost 0 bases, V lost 5 bases, and 6 bases had no gene match. Germline CDR1 is KGHSH and CDR2 is LQKENI. The CDR3 is 16 amino acids. In DNA, the CDR3 is TGTGCCAGCTCATCCGCTAGCGGATCGAACACCGGGGAGCTGTTTTTT. Translating it yields CASSSASGSNTGELFF. Complete variable domain (other parts from reference TRBV18 and TRBJ2-2): NAGVMQNPRHLVRRRGQEARLRCSPMKGHSHVYWYRQLPEEGLKFMVYLQKENIIDESGMPKERFSAEFPKEGPSILRIQQVVRGDSAAYFCASSSASGSNTGELFFGEGSRLTVL.

The gene calls are TRBV27 and TRBJ2-4, with TRBD2 as a possible D gene (5 bases). CDR1 and CDR2 (germline): MNHEY, SMNVEV (reference sequence). This CDR3 has 13 amino acids. Trimming took off 4 bases at V and 7 bases at J, with 11 bases between the two ends. The CDR3 nucleotides read TGTGCCAGCAGTTATGAGGGTAGGAACATTCAGTACTTC. Residues: CASSYEGRNIQYF.

This chain joins TRBV27 and TRBJ2-7; TRBD2 agrees at 7 bases. This CDR3 is built from 12 residues. Germline loops: CDR1 MNHEY, CDR2 SMNVEV (reference sequence). J was trimmed by 6 bases and V by 5 bases; bases with no gene match: 4. CDR3 DNA sequence: TGTGCCAGCAGTACGACTAGCTTCGAGCAGTACTTC. Protein product: CASSTTSFEQYF.

V is TRBV19 and J is TRBJ1-2; weak D call: TRBD1 (6 bases). Trimming took off 3 bases at V and 8 bases at J, with 19 bases between the two ends. The CDR3 runs to 15 residues. Germline loops: CDR1 LNHDA, CDR2 SQIVND (reference sequence). The chain's CDR3 is CASSMPGGPSGGYTF. CDR3 nucleotides: TGTGCCAGTAGTATGCCGGGGGGGCCCTCGGGAGGCTACACCTTC.

The chain couples TRBV3-1 (or the pseudogene TRBV3-2) to TRBJ1-2; 10 bases match TRBD1. V lost 10 bases and J lost 5; bases outside the gene matches: 10. The CDR3 loop spans 14 amino acids. Looked up from germline, CDR1 is LGHDT and CDR2 is YNNKEL (reference sequence). CDR3 amino acids: CATAGTGVNYGYTF. As DNA, the CDR3 is TGTGCCACGGCCGGGACAGGGGTTAATTATGGCTACACCTTC.

The chain uses TRBV5-1 and TRBJ2-7; 9 bases agree with TRBD2. The germline V gene has CDR1 SGHRS and CDR2 YFSETQ. CDR3 length equals 14 residues. V lost 5 bases, J lost 2 bases, and 5 bases stayed unmatched. The CDR3 loop is CASSTSSGTYEQYF. As DNA, the CDR3 is TGCGCCAGCAGTACGTCTAGCGGGACCTACGAGCAGTACTTC.

The gene calls are TRBV7-6 and TRBJ2-1; 10 positions match TRBD2. J was trimmed by 2 bases and V by 1 base; bases with no gene match: 2. The CDR3 contains 16 residues. Per germline, CDR1 SGHVS and CDR2 FNYEAQ. CDR3 in amino acids: CASSLGLAGPYNEQFF. Written as DNA, the CDR3 is TGTGCCAGCAGCTTAGGACTAGCGGGTCCCTACAATGAGCAGTTCTTC.

The chain couples TRBV5-5 to TRBJ2-3; 8 nucleotides match TRBD2. Trimming took 2 bases from V and 2 from J; bases not matched to a gene: 7. Germline V gene lookup returns CDR1 SGHKS and CDR2 YYEKEE (reference sequence). This CDR3 comprises 16 residues. The CDR3 protein is CASSLGGLGPTDTQYF. CDR3 in DNA: TGTGCCAGCAGCTTAGGGGGACTAGGCCCCACAGATACGCAGTATTTT.

V is TRBV27 and J is TRBJ2-1, with 9 positions matching TRBD1. Germline CDR1 is MNHEY and CDR2 is SMNVEV (reference sequence). The V segment lost 1 base and the J segment 5 bases; nucleotides outside the gene matches: 6. CDR3 size: 16 residues. CDR3 coding DNA: TGTGCCAGCAGTTTATTGGGTGGGACAGGGAACAATGAGCAGTTCTTC. Its translation: CASSLLGGTGNNEQFF.

Here the CDR3 reads CASSTTDFYSNQPQHF. In DNA form, the CDR3 reads TGTGCCAGTAGTACGACAGATTTTTATAGCAATCAGCCCCAGCATTTT. The chain joins TRBV19 to TRBJ1-5, with TRBD1 as a possible D gene (5 bases). Trimming shortened V by 4 bases and J by 0 bases, and 13 bases separated the two germline ends. The CDR3 runs 16 residues. Germline V gives CDR1 LNHDA, CDR2 SQIVND (reference sequence).